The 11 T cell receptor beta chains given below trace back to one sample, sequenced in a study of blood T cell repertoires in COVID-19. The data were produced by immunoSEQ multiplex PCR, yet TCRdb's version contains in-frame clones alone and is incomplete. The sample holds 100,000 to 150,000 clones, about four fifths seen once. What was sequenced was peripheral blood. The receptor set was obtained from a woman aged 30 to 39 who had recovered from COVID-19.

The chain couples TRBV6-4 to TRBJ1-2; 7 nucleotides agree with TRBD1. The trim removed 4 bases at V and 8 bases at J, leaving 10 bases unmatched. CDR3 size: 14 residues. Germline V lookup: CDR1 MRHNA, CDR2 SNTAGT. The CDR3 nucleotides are TGTGCCAGCAGTGGACAGGGCGCAGGTCGGGGCTACACCTTC. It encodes CASSGQGAGRGYTF.

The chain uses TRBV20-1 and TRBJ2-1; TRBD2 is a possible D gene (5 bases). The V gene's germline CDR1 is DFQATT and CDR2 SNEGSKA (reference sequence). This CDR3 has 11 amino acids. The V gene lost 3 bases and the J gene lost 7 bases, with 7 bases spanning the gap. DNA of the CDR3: TGCAGTGCTAGCAGAGGGAATGAGCAGTTCTTC. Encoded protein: CSASRGNEQFF.

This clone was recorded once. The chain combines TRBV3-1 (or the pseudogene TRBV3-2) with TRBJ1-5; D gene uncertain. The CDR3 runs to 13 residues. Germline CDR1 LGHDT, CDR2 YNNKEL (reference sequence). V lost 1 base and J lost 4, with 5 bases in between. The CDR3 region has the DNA TGTGCCAGCAGCCAAGGCGGGAATCAGCCCCAGCATTTT. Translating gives CASSQGGNQPQHF.

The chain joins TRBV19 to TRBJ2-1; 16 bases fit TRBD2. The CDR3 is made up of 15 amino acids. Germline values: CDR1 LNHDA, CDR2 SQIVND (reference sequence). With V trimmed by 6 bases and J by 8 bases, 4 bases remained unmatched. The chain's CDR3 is CASRGTSGRADEQFF. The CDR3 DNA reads TGTGCCAGTAGGGGGACTAGCGGGAGGGCGGATGAGCAGTTCTTC.

CDR3 sequence reads: CASSRDRGRTDTQYF. The CDR3 bases are TGTGCCAGCAGCCGTGACAGGGGCCGCACAGATACGCAGTATTTT. The gene calls are TRBV13 and TRBJ2-3, with 8 bases identical to TRBD1. V lost 5 bases to trimming and J lost 1 base; unmatched junction nucleotides: 5. Germline lookup yields CDR1 PRHDT and CDR2 FYEKMQ (reference sequence). The CDR3 spans 15 residues. The entire variable domain, with the rest obtained from reference TRBV13 and TRBJ2-3, is as follows: AAGVIQSPRHLIKEKRETATLKCYPIPRHDTVYWYQQGPGQDPQFLISFYEKMQSDKGSIPDRFSAQQFSDYHSELNMSSLELGDSALYFCASSRDRGRTDTQYFGPGTRLTVL.

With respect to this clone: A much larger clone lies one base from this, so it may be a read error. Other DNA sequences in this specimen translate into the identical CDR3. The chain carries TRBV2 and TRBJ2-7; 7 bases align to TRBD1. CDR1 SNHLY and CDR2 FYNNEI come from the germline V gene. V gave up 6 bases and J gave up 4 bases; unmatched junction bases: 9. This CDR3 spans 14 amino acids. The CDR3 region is CASSEQGTLYEQYF. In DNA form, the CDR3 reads TGTGCCAGCAGCGAACAGGGGACCTTATACGAGCAGTACTTC. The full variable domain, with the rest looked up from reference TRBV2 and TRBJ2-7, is EPEVTQTPSHQVTQMGQEVILRCVPISNHLYFYWYRQILGQKVEFLVSFYNNEISEKSEIFDDQFSVERPDGSNFTLKIRSTKLEDSAMYFCASSEQGTLYEQYFGPGTRLTVT.

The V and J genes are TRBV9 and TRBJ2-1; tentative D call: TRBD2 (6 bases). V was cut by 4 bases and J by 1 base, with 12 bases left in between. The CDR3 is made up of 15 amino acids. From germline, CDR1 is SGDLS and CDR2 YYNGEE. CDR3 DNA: TGTGCCAGCAGCCCTAGGGACTTATCCTACAATGAGCAGTTCTTC. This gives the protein CASSPRDLSYNEQFF.

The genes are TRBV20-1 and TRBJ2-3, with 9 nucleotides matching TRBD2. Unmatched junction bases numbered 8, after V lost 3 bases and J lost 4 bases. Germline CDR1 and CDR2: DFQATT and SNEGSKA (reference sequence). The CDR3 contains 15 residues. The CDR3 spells CSASSGRGGADTQYF. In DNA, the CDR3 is TGCAGTGCTAGTAGCGGGAGAGGTGGAGCAGATACGCAGTATTTT.

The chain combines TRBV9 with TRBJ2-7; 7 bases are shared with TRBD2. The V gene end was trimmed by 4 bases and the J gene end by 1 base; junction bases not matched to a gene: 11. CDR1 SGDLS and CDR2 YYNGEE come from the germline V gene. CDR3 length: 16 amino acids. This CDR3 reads CASSFTTGAGSYEQYF. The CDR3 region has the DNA TGTGCCAGCAGCTTCACTACCGGAGCGGGGTCCTACGAGCAGTACTTC.

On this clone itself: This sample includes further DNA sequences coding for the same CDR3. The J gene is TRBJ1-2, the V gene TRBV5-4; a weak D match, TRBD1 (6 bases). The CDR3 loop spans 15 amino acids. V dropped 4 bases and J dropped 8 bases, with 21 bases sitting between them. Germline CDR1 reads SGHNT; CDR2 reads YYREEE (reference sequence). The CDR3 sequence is CASSDPGGRGRGYTF. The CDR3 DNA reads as TGTGCCAGCAGCGATCCGGGGGGGCGGGGGCGAGGCTACACCTTC. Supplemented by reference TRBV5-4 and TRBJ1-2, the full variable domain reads ETGVTQSPTHLIKTRGQQVTLRCSSQSGHNTVSWYQQALGQGPQFIFQYYREEENGRGNFPPRFSGLQFPNYSSELNVNALELDDSALYLCASSDPGGRGRGYTFGSGTRLTVV.

The CDR3 sequence is CASSPDRGNRNEQFF. CDR3 DNA: TGTGCCAGCAGCCCGGACAGGGGAAACCGGAATGAGCAGTTCTTC. This chain joins TRBV7-9 and TRBJ2-1; TRBD1 aligns across 9 bases. From germline, CDR1 is SEHNR and CDR2 FQNEAQ (reference sequence). Trimming took 5 bases from V and 7 from J; bases not matched to a gene: 9. This CDR3 comprises 15 residues.